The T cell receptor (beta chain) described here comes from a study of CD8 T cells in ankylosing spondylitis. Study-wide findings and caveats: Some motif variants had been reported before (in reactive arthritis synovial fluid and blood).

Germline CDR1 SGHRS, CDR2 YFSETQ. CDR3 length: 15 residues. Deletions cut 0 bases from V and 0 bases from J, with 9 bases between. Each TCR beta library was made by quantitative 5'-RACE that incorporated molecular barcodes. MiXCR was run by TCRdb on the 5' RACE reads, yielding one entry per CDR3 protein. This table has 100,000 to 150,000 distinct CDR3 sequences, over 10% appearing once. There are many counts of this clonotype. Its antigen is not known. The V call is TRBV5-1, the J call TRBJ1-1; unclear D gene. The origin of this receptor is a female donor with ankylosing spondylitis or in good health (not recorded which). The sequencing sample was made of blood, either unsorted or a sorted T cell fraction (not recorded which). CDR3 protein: CASSLGAQLNTEAFF. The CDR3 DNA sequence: TGCGCCAGCAGCTTGGGGGCACAGCTGAACACTGAAGCTTTCTTT.